This section outlines one TCR beta chain sequence together with its context. The sample originates from a study of CD8+ T cells in alopecia areata. RNA, once extracted, was reverse transcribed into cDNA for use as the sequencing template. The protocol was immunoSEQ multiplex PCR, while the TCRdb copy is restricted to in-frame clones and leaves out a portion. The table has around 250,000 clones, about two thirds seen once. This CDR3 has 15 residues. Germline assignment: CDR1 LGHNA and CDR2 YSLEER. Trimming took 3 bases from V and 5 from J; bases not matched to a gene: 7. This sample comprised CD4+ T cells sorted from blood, obtained at week 0. The receptor was derived from a human donor with alopecia areata. The chain joins TRBV4-3 to TRBJ1-1; 9 positions match TRBD1. In DNA, the CDR3 is TGCGCCAGCAGCCAGGGCTGGGACAGGGTTACTGAAGCTTTCTTT. It codes for CASSQGWDRVTEAFF.